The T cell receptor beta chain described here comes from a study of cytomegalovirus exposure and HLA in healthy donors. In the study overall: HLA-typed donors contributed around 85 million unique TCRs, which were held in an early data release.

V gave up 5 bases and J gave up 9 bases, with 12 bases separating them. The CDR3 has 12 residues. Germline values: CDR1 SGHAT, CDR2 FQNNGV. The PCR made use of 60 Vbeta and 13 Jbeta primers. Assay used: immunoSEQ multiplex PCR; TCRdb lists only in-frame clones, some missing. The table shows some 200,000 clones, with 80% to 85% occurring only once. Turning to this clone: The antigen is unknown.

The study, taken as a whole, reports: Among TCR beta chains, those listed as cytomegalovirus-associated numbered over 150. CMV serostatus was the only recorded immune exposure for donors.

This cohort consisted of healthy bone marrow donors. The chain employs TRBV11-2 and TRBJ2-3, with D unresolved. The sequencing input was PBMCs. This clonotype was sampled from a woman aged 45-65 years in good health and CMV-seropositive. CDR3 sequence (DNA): TGTGCCAGCAGCCGCCTGGCGGAAACGCAGTATTTT. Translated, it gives CASSRLAETQYF.